This T cell receptor beta chain was identified during a study of CD8+CD57+ T cells in acquired aplastic anemia. Overall study results and limits: Comparison of patients with controls identified almost 30 shared CD8+ CDR3 sequences.

All patients picked for sequencing had shown, by flow cytometry, an expansion of CD8+CD57+ cells. Sampling of blood occurred while the patients had still received no therapy. Looked up from germline, CDR1 is DFQATT and CDR2 is SNEGSKA (reference sequence). Unmatched junction bases numbered 9, after V lost 2 bases and J lost 13 bases. The CDR3 spans 14 residues. Template material for TCR beta VDJ and CDR3 profiling consisted of genomic DNA. TCRdb re-called the reads with MiXCR, one entry per CDR3 protein. The sample includes approximately 250,000 distinct CDR3 sequences, around 82% of them seen just once. Points on this clonotype: No antigen is known for it.

The sequence came from a human donor with aplastic anemia. Input material: sorted CD4+, CD8+, or CD8+CD57+ T cells (not recorded which) from PBMCs. This chain links TRBV20-1 with TRBJ2-1; 12 bases line up with TRBD2. The DNA of the CDR3 is TGCAGTGCTAGACCTGGACTAGCGGGAATATCTCAGTTCTTC. Amino acids: CSARPGLAGISQFF.